The 15 T cell receptor beta chains below come from one sample, sequenced in a study of blood T cell repertoires in COVID-19. Profiling relied on immunoSEQ multiplex PCR, and the TCRdb table lists in-frame clones only, not all of them. The data contain fewer than 45,000 clones, approximately 86% of them singletons. The sample consisted of peripheral blood. Source of these receptors: a human donor in a cohort sampled during active COVID-19.

This clone has a single count. The chain carries TRBV6-6 and TRBJ2-5; 9 bases map to TRBD2. J lost 3 bases, V lost 5 bases, and 4 bases had no gene match. Germline lookup yields CDR1 MNHNY and CDR2 SVGAGI (reference sequence). The CDR3 is 14 amino acids. The CDR3 region has the DNA TGTGCCAGCAGTCAGCCTAGCGGGGAAGAGACCCAGTACTTC. Translated, it gives CASSQPSGEETQYF.

The V and J genes are TRBV5-5 and TRBJ2-7; the D gene is possibly TRBD2 (5 bases). CDR1 and CDR2 from the germline V gene are SGHKS and YYEKEE (reference sequence). This CDR3 region has 15 residues. V lost 2 bases and J 2 bases, leaving 14 bases between the germline ends. The CDR3 spells CASSFRKGEAYEQYF. The CDR3 DNA follows: TGTGCCAGCAGCTTTAGGAAGGGAGAAGCCTACGAGCAGTACTTC.

A single count supports this clone. The chain joins TRBV19 to TRBJ1-4; 8 bases match TRBD1. CDR1 and CDR2 from the germline V gene are LNHDA and SQIVND (reference sequence). The CDR3 is 16 residues long. J was trimmed by 2 bases and V by 4 bases; bases with no gene match: 6. CDR3 nucleotide sequence: TGTGCCAGTAGTAACAGGACAGGGCGGACTAATGAAAAACTGTTTTTT. It translates to CASSNRTGRTNEKLFF.

This sequence joins TRBV2 and TRBJ1-3; TRBD1 aligns across 9 bases. The CDR3 loop spans 15 amino acids. Germline values: CDR1 SNHLY, CDR2 FYNNEI. V shed 9 bases and J 4 bases; nucleotides not matched to a gene: 10. The CDR3 loop reads CARRTTGGAGNTIYF. The CDR3 DNA sequence: TGTGCCAGAAGAACGACAGGGGGAGCAGGAAACACCATATATTTT.

The rearrangement joins TRBV6-5 to TRBJ1-3; maybe TRBD1 (6 bases). The V gene lost 2 bases and the J gene lost 0 bases, with 11 bases spanning the gap. Per germline, CDR1 MNHEY and CDR2 SVGAGI. This CDR3 is 16 amino acids long. This CDR3 is CASSYGGASSGNTIYF. The CDR3, as DNA: TGTGCCAGCAGTTACGGGGGGGCATCCTCTGGAAACACCATATATTTT.

V gene TRBV30 combines with J gene TRBJ1-5; 7 nucleotides line up with TRBD1. The CDR3 consists of 13 residues. Germline V gives CDR1 GTSNPN, CDR2 SVGIG (reference sequence). V lost 1 base and J lost 6; bases outside the gene matches: 3. CDR3 region: CAWSGQGTQPQHF. Here the CDR3 DNA reads TGTGCCTGGAGTGGACAGGGCACTCAGCCCCAGCATTTT.

This chain links TRBV7-9 with TRBJ1-2; tentatively, D is TRBD1 (6 bases). This CDR3 has 13 amino acids. V shed 3 bases and J shed 4 bases, with 9 bases lying between them. CDR1 and CDR2 (germline): SEHNR, FQNEAQ (reference sequence). The CDR3 loop is CASSLGQPYGYTF. In DNA, the CDR3 is TGTGCCAGCAGCTTGGGACAACCCTATGGCTACACCTTC.

The chain joins TRBV29-1 to TRBJ2-7; TRBD1 might be the D (6 bases). V dropped 0 bases and J dropped 0 bases, with 12 bases sitting between them. The length of the CDR3 is 15 residues. The germline CDR1 and CDR2 sequences are SQVTM and ANQGSEA. The CDR3 region is CSVEEGLGHSYEQYF. DNA of the CDR3: TGCAGCGTTGAAGAGGGCTTGGGACACTCCTACGAGCAGTACTTC.

This chain links TRBV11-2 with TRBJ2-1; 10 bases fit TRBD2. This CDR3 has 13 amino acids. V trimming: 6 bases; J trimming: 8 bases; junction bases outside the gene matches: 4. Germline V gene sequence: CDR1 SGHAT, CDR2 FQNNGV. CDR3 in DNA: TGTGCCAGCAGTCCTAGCGGGGGTTATGAGCAGTTCTTC. Its protein product is CASSPSGGYEQFF.

With regard to this clone: Different DNA sequences within this sample yield the same CDR3. The V gene is TRBV4-1, the J gene TRBJ1-1; the D gene is possibly TRBD1 (6 bases). Germline-derived CDR1 and CDR2 are MGHRA and YSYEKL. V was trimmed by 1 base and J by 0 bases, leaving 6 bases between them. The CDR3 contains 14 residues. The CDR3 DNA sequence: TGCGCCAGCAGCCAAGGGGACATGAACACTGAAGCTTTCTTT. Translating gives CASSQGDMNTEAFF.

The rearrangement joins TRBV6-6 to TRBJ2-1; 8 bases map to TRBD1. V was pared by 5 bases and J by 6 bases, with 0 bases of the junction left unmatched. CDR1 and CDR2 from the germline V gene are MNHNY and SVGAGI (reference sequence). The CDR3 has 12 amino acids. As DNA, the CDR3 is TGTGCCAGCAGTGGACAGGGCAATGAGCAGTTCTTC. Translating gives CASSGQGNEQFF.

The chain carries TRBV3-1 (or the pseudogene TRBV3-2) and TRBJ1-1; no clear D. V lost 4 bases and J lost 1, with 13 bases in between. Germline assignment: CDR1 LGHDT and CDR2 YNNKEL (reference sequence). This CDR3 region has 15 residues. The CDR3 coding sequence is TGTGCCAGCAGCCCCACCGGAGGGCCGAACACTGAAGCTTTCTTT. Translating it yields CASSPTGGPNTEAFF.

This clone was observed once. The chain carries TRBV30 and TRBJ2-5, with D maybe TRBD2 (6 bases). Germline V gene sequence: CDR1 GTSNPN, CDR2 SVGIG (reference sequence). The CDR3 extends over 13 amino acids. The ends were cut back, 0 bases at V and 1 base at J, with 6 bases in the middle. CDR3 loop: CAWSVGGQETQYF. CDR3 nucleotides: TGTGCCTGGAGTGTCGGGGGCCAAGAGACCCAGTACTTC.

The rearrangement uses TRBV4-3 and TRBJ1-3; D unresolved. Per germline, CDR1 LGHNA and CDR2 YSLEER. The CDR3 is 15 residues long. Trimming shortened V by 0 bases and J by 0 bases, and 6 bases separated the two germline ends. CDR3 amino acids: CASSQEIFSGNTIYF. CDR3 DNA: TGCGCCAGCAGCCAAGAAATCTTCTCTGGAAACACCATATATTTT.

The table lists this clone with a count of one. The chain joins TRBV7-9 to TRBJ1-1; tentatively, D is TRBD1 (5 bases). This CDR3 comprises 14 residues. Germline CDR1 SEHNR, CDR2 FQNEAQ (reference sequence). The ends were cut back, 4 bases at V and 1 base at J, with 10 bases in the middle. CDR3 sequence: CASSSDNPNTEAFF. CDR3 coding DNA: TGTGCCAGCAGCTCGGACAACCCGAACACTGAAGCTTTCTTT.